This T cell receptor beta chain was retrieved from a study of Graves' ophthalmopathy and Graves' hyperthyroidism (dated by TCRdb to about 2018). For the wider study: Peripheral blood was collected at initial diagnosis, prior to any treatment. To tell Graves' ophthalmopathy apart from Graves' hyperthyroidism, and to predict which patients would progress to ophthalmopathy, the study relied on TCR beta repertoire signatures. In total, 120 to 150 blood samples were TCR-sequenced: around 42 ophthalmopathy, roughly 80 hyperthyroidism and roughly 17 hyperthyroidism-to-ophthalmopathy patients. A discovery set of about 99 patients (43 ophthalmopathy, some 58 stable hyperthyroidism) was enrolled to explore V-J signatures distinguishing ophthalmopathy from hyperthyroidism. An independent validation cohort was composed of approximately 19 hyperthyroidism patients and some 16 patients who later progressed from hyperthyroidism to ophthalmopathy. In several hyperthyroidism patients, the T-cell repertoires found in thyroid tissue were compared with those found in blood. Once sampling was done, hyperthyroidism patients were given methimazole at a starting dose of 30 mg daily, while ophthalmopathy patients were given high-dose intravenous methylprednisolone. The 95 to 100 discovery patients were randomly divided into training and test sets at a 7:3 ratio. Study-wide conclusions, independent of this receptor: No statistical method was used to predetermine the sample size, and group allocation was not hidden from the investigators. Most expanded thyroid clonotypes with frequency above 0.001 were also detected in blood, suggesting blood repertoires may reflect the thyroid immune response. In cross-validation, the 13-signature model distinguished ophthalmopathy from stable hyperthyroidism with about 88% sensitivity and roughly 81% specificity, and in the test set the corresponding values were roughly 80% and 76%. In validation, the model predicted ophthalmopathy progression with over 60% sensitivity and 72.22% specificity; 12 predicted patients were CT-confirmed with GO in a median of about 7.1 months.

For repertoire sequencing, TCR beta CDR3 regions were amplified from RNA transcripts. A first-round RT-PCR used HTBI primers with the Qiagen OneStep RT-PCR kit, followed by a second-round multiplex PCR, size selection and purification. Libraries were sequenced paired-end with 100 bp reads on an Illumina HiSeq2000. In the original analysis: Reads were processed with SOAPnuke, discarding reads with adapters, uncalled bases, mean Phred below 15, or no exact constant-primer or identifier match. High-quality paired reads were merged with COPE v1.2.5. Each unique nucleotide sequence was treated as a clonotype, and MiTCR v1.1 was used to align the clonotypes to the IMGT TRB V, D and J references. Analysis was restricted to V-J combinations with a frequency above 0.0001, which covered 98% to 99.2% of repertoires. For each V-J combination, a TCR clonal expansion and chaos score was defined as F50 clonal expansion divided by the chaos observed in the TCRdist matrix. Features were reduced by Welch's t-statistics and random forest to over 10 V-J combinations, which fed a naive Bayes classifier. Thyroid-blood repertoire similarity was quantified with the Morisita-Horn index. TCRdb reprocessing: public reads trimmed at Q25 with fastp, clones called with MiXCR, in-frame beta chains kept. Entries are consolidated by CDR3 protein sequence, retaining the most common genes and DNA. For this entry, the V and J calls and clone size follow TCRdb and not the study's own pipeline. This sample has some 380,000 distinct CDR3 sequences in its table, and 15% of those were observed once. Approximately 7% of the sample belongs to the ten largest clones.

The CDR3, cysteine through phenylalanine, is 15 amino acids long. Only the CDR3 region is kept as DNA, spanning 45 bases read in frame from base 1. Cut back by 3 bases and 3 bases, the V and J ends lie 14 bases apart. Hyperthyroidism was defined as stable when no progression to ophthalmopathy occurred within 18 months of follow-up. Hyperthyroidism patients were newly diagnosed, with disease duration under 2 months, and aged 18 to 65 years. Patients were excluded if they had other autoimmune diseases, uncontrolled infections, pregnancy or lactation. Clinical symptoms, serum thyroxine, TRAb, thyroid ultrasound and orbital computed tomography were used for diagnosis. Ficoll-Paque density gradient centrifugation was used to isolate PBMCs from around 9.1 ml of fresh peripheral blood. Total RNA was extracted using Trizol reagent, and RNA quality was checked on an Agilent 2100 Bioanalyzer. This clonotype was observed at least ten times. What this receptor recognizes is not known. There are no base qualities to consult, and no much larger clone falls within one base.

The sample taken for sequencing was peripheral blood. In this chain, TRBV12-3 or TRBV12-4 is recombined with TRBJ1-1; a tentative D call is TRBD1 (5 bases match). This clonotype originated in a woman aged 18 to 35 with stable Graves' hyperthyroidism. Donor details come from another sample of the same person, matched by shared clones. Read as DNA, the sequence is TGTGCCAGCAGTTTCGGGGGAGGGCTCGACACTGAAGCTTTCTTT. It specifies CASSFGGGLDTEAFF.